Shown below are 9 T cell receptor beta chains from a single sample sequenced in a study of blood T cell repertoires in COVID-19. Libraries were prepared by immunoSEQ multiplex PCR; TCRdb keeps only in-frame clonotypes and omits some of them. The table records roughly 120,000 clones, nearly 90% of them present only once. Sequencing used peripheral blood. Receptor source: a human donor in a cohort sampled during active COVID-19.

J is TRBJ2-3 and V is TRBV11-3; 7 bases line up with TRBD1. After removal of 6 bases from V and 7 bases from J, the junction contained 16 bases not matched to a gene. Germline lookup yields CDR1 SGHNT and CDR2 YENEEA. The CDR3 loop spans 16 amino acids. The CDR3 DNA reads as TGTGCCAGCAGTCAAGGGGGCCAGGCGCCTAGTCATACGCAGTATTTT. It encodes CASSQGGQAPSHTQYF.

This clone has only one observation. The CDR3 sequence is CASSFSSVSTDTQYF. Written as DNA, the CDR3 is TGTGCCAGCAGCTTCTCATCAGTCTCAACAGATACGCAGTATTTT. The rearrangement joins TRBV7-6 to TRBJ2-3; no definite D call. This CDR3 has 15 residues. Germline values: CDR1 SGHVS, CDR2 FNYEAQ. The V and J ends lost 3 bases and 3 bases respectively, with 13 bases between them.

The genes are TRBV5-5 and TRBJ1-5, with 8 bases that match TRBD1. Germline V gene sequence: CDR1 SGHKS, CDR2 YYEKEE (reference sequence). The CDR3 is made up of 15 amino acids. The J segment lost 3 bases and the V segment lost 1 base, leaving 3 bases of the junction unmatched. The CDR3 region has the DNA TGTGCCAGCAGCTTGACAGGGGGAAACAATCAGCCCCAGCATTTT. Translating gives CASSLTGGNNQPQHF.

The sample holds a few counts of this clone. This chain joins TRBV7-9 and TRBJ1-1, with TRBD1 matching over 10 bases. Germline CDR1 is SEHNR and CDR2 is FQNEAQ (reference sequence). Trimming removed 5 bases from V and 2 bases from J; junction bases left unmatched: 17. This CDR3 region has 19 residues. For the CDR3, the DNA is TGTGCCAGCAGCATTAGAGGTGGGGGACAGGGGTTAGAAAACACTGAAGCTTTCTTT. Translating gives CASSIRGGGQGLENTEAFF. The full variable domain, completed using reference TRBV7-9 and TRBJ1-1, is DTGVSQNPRHKITKRGQNVTFRCDPISEHNRLYWYRQTLGQGPEFLTYFQNEAQLEKSRLLSDRFSAERPKGSFSTLEIQRTEQGDSAMYLCASSIRGGGQGLENTEAFFGQGTRLTVV.

This rearrangement joins TRBV5-6 to TRBJ2-7; D not certain. Germline V gene data show CDR1 as SGHDT and CDR2 as YYEEEE. The ends were cut back, 2 bases at V and 6 bases at J, with 9 bases in the middle. This CDR3 spans 12 amino acids. This chain's CDR3 is CASSFRVLEQYF. The DNA of the CDR3 is TGTGCCAGCAGCTTTCGGGTCCTCGAGCAGTACTTC.

There are a few counts of this clone. The genes are TRBV4-3 and TRBJ1-2; perhaps TRBD1 as D (6 bases). In germline, CDR1 is LGHNA, CDR2 YSLEER. The V and J ends lost 4 bases and 8 bases respectively, with 14 bases between them. The CDR3 is made up of 13 amino acids. CDR3 in amino acids: CASSLGDRLGYTF. The DNA of the CDR3 is TGCGCCAGCAGCCTGGGAGACAGGCTCGGCTACACCTTC.

This chain links TRBV5-8 with TRBJ1-6, with D possibly matching TRBD1 (5 bases). Trimming cost V 2 bases and J 6 bases, with 12 bases left between them. The CDR3 totals 15 residues. CDR1 and CDR2 from the germline V gene are SGHTS and YDEGEE. This CDR3 is CASSFQGSGNSPLHF. In DNA form, the CDR3 reads TGTGCCAGCAGCTTTCAGGGTAGTGGTAATTCACCCCTCCACTTT.

This chain joins TRBV5-1 and TRBJ2-3; TRBD2 agrees at 14 bases. The CDR3 sequence is 17 residues long. Germline CDR1 SGHRS, CDR2 YFSETQ. The V gene end was trimmed by 4 bases and the J gene end by 4 bases; junction bases not matched to a gene: 8. The CDR3 DNA is TGCGCCAGCAGCGAGGGACTAGCGGGAGTAGATGCAGATACGCAGTATTTT. Encoded protein: CASSEGLAGVDADTQYF.

The chain links TRBV2 to TRBJ1-4, with 10 positions matching TRBD1. The germline gives CDR1 SNHLY, CDR2 FYNNEI. Trimming at V came to 4 bases and at J to 10 bases, leaving 9 bases not matched to a gene. This CDR3 region has 15 residues. CDR3 in amino acids: CASSAPGTGVAKLFF. The CDR3 DNA reads as TGTGCCAGCAGTGCGCCTGGGACAGGGGTTGCAAAACTGTTTTTT.